Listed below are T cell receptor beta chains from one sample, sequenced in a study of T cells in localized non-small cell lung cancer. The repertoire was sequenced with immunoSEQ multiplex PCR; TCRdb's copy has only in-frame clones and lacks some. This table has tens of thousands of clones, approximately 84% appearing once. The source material was peripheral blood, sampled before any cancer treatment. Receptors originate from a female donor aged 60 or older with stage I lung adenocarcinoma. Both conserved end residues are part of each CDR3. The order of the fields is clone size, V gene, D gene, J gene, CDR3 protein, CDR3 DNA. D genes are given only for firm matches. Clone sizes are given selectively: once, few, many, or a class where the clone is expanded.

NA	TRBV20-1	NA	TRBJ2-7	CSAPKAFEQYF	TGCAGTGCTCCAAAAGCGTTCGAGCAGTACTTC
NA	TRBV7-3	NA	TRBJ1-4	CASSAGIAGYGEKLFF	TGTGCCAGCAGCGCAGGCATAGCGGGGTACGGGGAAAAACTGTTTTTT
NA	TRBV14	NA	TRBJ1-2	CASSQDLTGVYGYTF	TGTGCCAGCAGCCAAGATCTAACCGGGGTCTATGGCTACACCTTC
NA	TRBV2	NA	TRBJ2-2	CASTRARTGELFF	TGTGCCAGCACCAGGGCCCGAACCGGGGAGCTGTTTTTT
NA	TRBV30	NA	TRBJ2-7	CAWSVAGTVVREQYF	TGTGCCTGGAGTGTGGCGGGGACAGTTGTACGCGAGCAGTACTTC
NA	TRBV7-3	TRBD2	TRBJ2-5	CASRSGPGAETQYF	TGTGCCAGCCGTAGCGGGCCTGGCGCGGAGACCCAGTACTTC
NA	TRBV5-6	TRBD2	TRBJ2-3	CASSLAGNTDTQYF	TGTGCCAGCAGTTTAGCGGGTAACACAGATACGCAGTATTTT
NA	TRBV6-5	NA	TRBJ2-7	CASSAGWARSYEQYF	TGTGCCAGCAGCGCAGGGTGGGCCCGCTCCTACGAGCAGTACTTC
NA	TRBV2	TRBD1	TRBJ1-2	CASRSRGGPNYGYTF	TGTGCCAGCAGGTCGAGAGGGGGCCCTAACTATGGCTACACCTTC
NA	TRBV2	TRBD2	TRBJ2-7	CASSIAGGLFEQYF	TGTGCCAGCAGCATAGCGGGAGGGCTTTTCGAGCAGTACTTC
NA	TRBV5-1	NA	TRBJ2-1	CASSPSGPGASEQFF	TGCGCCAGCAGCCCCAGCGGACCGGGAGCAAGTGAGCAGTTCTTC
few	TRBV5-3	NA	TRBJ1-5	CARSLEEGVAISPSIIRYQPQHF	TGTGCCAGAAGCTTGGAAGAGGGGGTGGCAATCAGCCCCAGCATTATAAGGTATCAGCCCCAGCATTTT
NA	TRBV19	TRBD1	TRBJ1-5	CASSIDHRGGQPQHF	TGTGCCAGTAGTATAGATCACAGGGGGGGTCAGCCCCAGCATTTT
NA	TRBV5-1	NA	TRBJ1-1	CASSAGGLLGDTEAFF	TGCGCCAGCAGCGCGGGGGGCCTTTTGGGGGACACTGAAGCTTTCTTT
NA	TRBV30	TRBD2	TRBJ2-1	CAWKLAGGPRNEQFF	TGTGCCTGGAAACTAGCGGGAGGGCCAAGAAATGAGCAGTTCTTC
NA	TRBV5-1	NA	TRBJ1-3	CASSRGQSPPTSSGNTIYF	TGCGCCAGCAGCCGTGGACAGTCACCACCAACCTCCTCTGGAAACACCATATATTTT
NA	TRBV11-3	TRBD2	TRBJ2-1	CASSTRGGYNEQFF	TGTGCCAGCAGCACCCGGGGGGGGTACAATGAGCAGTTCTTC
NA	TRBV19	NA	TRBJ1-4	CASMRARGEKLFF	TGTGCCAGTATGAGGGCAAGGGGTGAAAAACTGTTTTTT
NA	TRBV4-2	TRBD2	TRBJ2-1	CASSQPDGLAEGYNEQFF	TGTGCCAGCAGCCAGCCCGACGGACTAGCGGAAGGCTACAATGAGCAGTTCTTC
NA	TRBV5-1	TRBD1	TRBJ1-1	CASSFTGATEAFF	TGCGCCAGCAGCTTCACAGGGGCCACTGAAGCTTTCTTT
NA	TRBV5-5	TRBD2	TRBJ2-1	CASSLAASGGQFF	TGTGCCAGCAGCTTGGCGGCTAGCGGTGGACAGTTCTTC
NA	TRBV7-9	TRBD2	TRBJ2-3	CASSPSGGAVYTQYF	TGTGCCAGCAGCCCCAGCGGGGGGGCCGTTTATACGCAGTATTTT
NA	TRBV19	TRBD1	TRBJ1-1	CASSTPGTGRITEAFF	TGTGCCAGTAGTACACCCGGGACAGGGAGGATCACTGAAGCTTTCTTT
NA	TRBV5-4	NA	TRBJ1-2	CASSYDSSPYYGYTF	TGTGCCAGCAGCTACGACAGCTCCCCTTACTATGGCTACACCTTC
NA	TRBV6-6	NA	TRBJ1-5	CASRGGDRQPQHF	TGTGCCAGCCGTGGGGGGGATCGTCAGCCCCAGCATTTT
NA	TRBV29-1	TRBD1	TRBJ2-3	CSVELGQHTDTQYF	TGCAGCGTTGAATTGGGACAGCACACAGATACGCAGTATTTT
NA	TRBV5-1	NA	TRBJ2-2	CASGGETGLTGELFF	TGCGCCAGCGGGGGGGAGACAGGTCTCACCGGGGAGCTGTTTTTT
once	TRBV11-2	TRBD2	TRBJ2-1	CASSLITSGNNEQFF	TGTGCCAGCAGCTTGATAACTAGCGGGAATAATGAGCAGTTCTTC
NA	TRBV19	TRBD1	TRBJ2-7	CASSTGTGYYEQYF	TGTGCCAGTAGTACCGGGACAGGTTACTACGAGCAGTACTTC
once	TRBV9	TRBD2	TRBJ2-1	CASSKGLAGGFEQFF	TGTGCCAGCAGCAAGGGACTAGCGGGAGGGTTTGAGCAGTTCTTC
NA	TRBV19	TRBD2	TRBJ2-1	CASSSGSDEQFF	TGTGCCAGTAGTAGCGGGAGCGATGAGCAGTTCTTC
NA	TRBV10-3	NA	TRBJ2-1	CAISERGTEQFF	TGTGCCATCAGTGAGCGGGGGACTGAGCAGTTCTTC
NA	TRBV9	TRBD2	TRBJ2-5	CASSVATRREETQYF	TGTGCCAGCAGCGTAGCTACAAGGCGGGAGGAGACCCAGTACTTC
NA	TRBV6-1	NA	TRBJ2-5	CASTLTPFVSQYF	TGTGCCAGCACCCTGACCCCTTTTGTGTCCCAGTACTTC
NA	TRBV13	NA	TRBJ1-1	CASSLDRNTEAFF	TGTGCCAGCAGCTTGGACAGGAACACTGAAGCTTTCTTT
NA	TRBV5-1	NA	TRBJ2-5	CASNRGYQETQYF	TGCGCCAGCAACCGGGGCTACCAAGAGACCCAGTACTTC
NA	TRBV19	TRBD1	TRBJ1-2	CASSNAGTVYGYTF	TGTGCCAGTAGTAACGCCGGGACAGTATATGGCTACACCTTC